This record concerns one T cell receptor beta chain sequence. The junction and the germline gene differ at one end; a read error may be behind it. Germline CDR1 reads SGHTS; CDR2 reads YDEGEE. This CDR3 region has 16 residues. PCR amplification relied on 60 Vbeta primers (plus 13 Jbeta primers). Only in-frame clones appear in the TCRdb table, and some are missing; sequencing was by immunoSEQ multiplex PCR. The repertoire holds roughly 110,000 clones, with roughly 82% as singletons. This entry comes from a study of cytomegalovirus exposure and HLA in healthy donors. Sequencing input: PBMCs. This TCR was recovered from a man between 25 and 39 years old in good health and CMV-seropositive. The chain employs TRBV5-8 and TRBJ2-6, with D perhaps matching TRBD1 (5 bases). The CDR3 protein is CASSGPLNTGANGLTF. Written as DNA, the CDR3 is TGTGCCAGCAGCGGGCCGCTGAACACTGGGGCCAACGGCCTGACTTTC.